The entry below describes one T cell receptor (beta chain). The antigen is not known. These data come from a study of T cell repertoires in cytomegalovirus infection. On the study more broadly: Indications of both CMV infection and matching HLA type were provided by public TCR beta signatures.

TCRdb independently ran MiXCR on the reads; one entry per CDR3 protein. The sample gives roughly 90,000 distinct CDR3 sequences, roughly 25% of which show up once; approximately 49% is in the top ten. This TCR came from a human donor in good health (CMV status not recorded). Some clones in this sample may be carry-over from other donors' samples. The sample was CD8+ T cells from cultured PBMCs, taken from culture after CMV antigen stimulation.

DNA for the CDR3: TGTGCCAGCAGCCCGGGGGCGGGGGAGATGAGTACGCAGTATTTT. This gives the protein CASSPGAGEMSTQYF. The genes are TRBV7-4 and TRBJ2-3; possibly TRBD2 for D (7 bases). This CDR3 has 15 amino acids. The V gene's germline CDR1 is SGHVT and CDR2 SQSDAQ. The V end lost 5 bases, the J end lost 8 bases, and 20 bases lay between the germline ends.